This is a list of T cell receptor beta chains from one sample in a study of blood T cell repertoires in COVID-19. Only in-frame clones appear in the TCRdb table, and some are missing; sequencing was by immunoSEQ multiplex PCR. The sample lists hundreds of thousands of clones, around 90% occurring once. Input material: peripheral blood. The receptor source for this set is a woman aged 50 to 65 with COVID-19, enrolled during active disease. CDR3s include the opening cysteine and the closing phenylalanine or tryptophan. The D gene is left open where the match is weak. Clone size is given for some rows only: seen once, a few or many times, or a class if the clone is expanded.

TRBJ1-2 | NA | TRBV28 | TRBD1 | CASRTSGTGGVGYTF | TGTGCCAGCAGAACCTCCGGGACAGGGGGCGTAGGCTACACCTTC
TRBJ1-4 | NA | TRBV5-1 | NA | CASSRGKNAEKLFF | TGCGCCAGCAGCCGAGGAAAGAACGCGGAAAAACTGTTTTTT
TRBJ1-1 | once | TRBV28 | NA | CASSWGTEAFF | TGTGCCAGCAGTTGGGGGACAGAAGCTTTCTTT
TRBJ1-5 | NA | TRBV19 | TRBD1 | CASSSTGINQPQHF | TGTGCCAGTAGTTCGACAGGGATCAATCAGCCCCAGCATTTT
TRBJ2-1 | NA | TRBV28 | TRBD2 | CASSLSSWRGSSYNEQFF | TGTGCCAGCAGTTTAAGCTCTTGGCGGGGGAGCTCCTACAATGAGCAGTTCTTC
TRBJ1-2 | NA | TRBV6-5 | NA | CASSSGANYGYTF | TGTGCCAGCAGTTCGGGAGCTAACTATGGCTACACCTTC
TRBJ1-1 | NA | TRBV10-3 | NA | CAISGGDTAFF | TGTGCCATCAGTGGGGGGGATACAGCTTTCTTT
TRBJ2-2 | NA | TRBV13 | NA | CASSPGTPYGELFF | TGTGCCAGCAGCCCCGGGACACCTTATGGGGAGCTGTTTTTT
TRBJ1-2 | NA | TRBV2 | NA | CASSPLQGVYGYTF | TGTGCCAGCAGCCCTCTACAGGGTGTCTATGGCTACACCTTC
TRBJ1-1 | NA | TRBV19 | TRBD1 | CASSQARQGWNTEAFF | TGTGCCAGTAGCCAAGCCCGACAGGGCTGGAACACTGAAGCTTTCTTT
TRBJ1-2 | NA | TRBV5-4 | TRBD1 | CASSLAGQGTSYGYTF | TGTGCCAGCAGCTTGGCAGGACAGGGTACTAGCTATGGCTACACCTTC
TRBJ1-1 | NA | TRBV6-5 | TRBD1 | CASSYGQGRGTEAFF | TGTGCCAGCAGTTATGGACAGGGGAGGGGCACTGAAGCTTTCTTT
TRBJ1-4 | NA | TRBV14 | NA | CASSRVVGEKLFF | TGTGCCAGTTCCAGGGTTGTGGGCGAAAAACTGTTTTTT
TRBJ2-2 | NA | TRBV12-5 | TRBD2 | CASGLVFASSGGASGTGELFF | TGTGCTAGTGGTTTGGTATTTGCGTCCAGCGGGGGGGCGTCGGGCACCGGGGAGCTGTTTTTT
TRBJ2-7 | NA | TRBV10-1 | NA | CASSDSARTPYEQYF | TGCGCCAGCAGTGACAGTGCCAGGACTCCCTACGAGCAGTACTTC
TRBJ1-4 | NA | TRBV20-1 | TRBD1 | CSASTGEKLFF | TGCAGTGCTTCGACAGGGGAGAAACTGTTTTTT
TRBJ1-2 | NA | TRBV27 | TRBD1 | CASSLVGGRRGGYTF | TGTGCCAGCAGTTTGGTAGGGGGCAGAAGGGGTGGCTACACCTTC
TRBJ1-1 | NA | TRBV18 | NA | CASSPQGTNTEAFF | TGTGCCAGCTCACCGCAGGGGACGAACACTGAAGCTTTCTTT
TRBJ1-4 | NA | TRBV10-2 | TRBD1 | CASSTYRDSQGNEKLFF | TGCGCCAGCAGTACTTACCGGGACAGTCAGGGAAATGAAAAACTGTTTTTT
TRBJ2-3 | NA | TRBV9 | TRBD2 | CASSVGGDRVDTQYF | TGTGCCAGCAGCGTTGGGGGGGACCGGGTAGATACGCAGTATTTT
TRBJ1-1 | NA | TRBV6-5 | NA | CASSPVRAGNTEAFF | TGTGCCAGCAGTCCCGTGCGGGCCGGGAACACTGAAGCTTTCTTT
TRBJ1-1 | NA | TRBV5-1 | NA | CASSSELQWTEAFF | TGCGCCAGCAGCTCGGAGCTCCAGTGGACTGAAGCTTTCTTT
TRBJ2-6 | NA | TRBV7-3 | TRBD1 | CASSPRGGQGAPGANVLTF | TGTGCCAGCAGCCCCCGAGGGGGACAGGGGGCCCCTGGGGCCAACGTCCTGACTTTC
TRBJ2-7 | NA | TRBV11-2 | NA | CASSYPGLGYEQYF | TGTGCCAGCAGTTATCCGGGACTTGGTTACGAGCAGTACTTC
TRBJ1-2 | NA | TRBV27 | TRBD1 | CASSLGTGLPNGYTF | TGTGCCAGCAGTTTAGGGACAGGTCTTCCCAATGGCTACACCTTC
TRBJ2-5 | NA | TRBV5-8 | NA | CASSLVPGVGETQYF | TGTGCCAGCAGCTTGGTTCCGGGGGTGGGGGAGACCCAGTACTTC
TRBJ2-2 | many | TRBV5-1 | TRBD2 | CASSSGGDTGELFF | TGCGCCAGCAGCTCCGGGGGGGACACCGGGGAGCTGTTTTTT
TRBJ1-3 | NA | TRBV5-1 | TRBD1 | CASSSRQGASGNTIYF | TGCGCCAGCAGCTCCAGACAGGGGGCATCTGGAAACACCATATATTTT
TRBJ2-7 | NA | TRBV9 | NA | CASSPRGNSYEQYF | TGTGCCAGCAGCCCTAGGGGCAATTCCTACGAGCAGTACTTC
TRBJ2-1 | NA | TRBV27 | TRBD2 | CASSKRGSYNEQFF | TGTGCCAGCAGTAAGCGGGGGTCCTACAATGAGCAGTTCTTC
TRBJ2-1 | NA | TRBV28 | TRBD1 | CASSFQGASSYNEQFF | TGTGCCAGCAGTTTCCAGGGGGCTAGCTCCTACAATGAGCAGTTCTTC
TRBJ1-1 | once | TRBV12-3/TRBV12-4 | NA | CASSWTVSEAFF | TGTGCCAGCAGTTGGACAGTCTCTGAAGCTTTCTTT
TRBJ1-4 | NA | TRBV30 | NA | CAGWRLGKLFF | TGTGCCGGCTGGAGACTGGGAAAACTGTTTTTT
TRBJ2-2 | NA | TRBV2 | TRBD1 | CASSDWDRGGELFF | TGTGCCAGCAGCGATTGGGACAGGGGCGGGGAGCTGTTTTTT
TRBJ1-2 | few | TRBV27 | NA | CASSSGTTAHHPYGYTF | TGTGCCAGCAGTTCAGGGACTACAGCCCACCACCCCTATGGCTACACCTTC
TRBJ1-2 | NA | TRBV29-1 | NA | CSVELEIWDGYTF | TGCAGCGTTGAGTTGGAGATATGGGATGGCTACACCTTC
TRBJ2-3 | NA | TRBV29-1 | TRBD2 | CSVGQAGGTDTQYF | TGCAGCGTTGGCCAGGCGGGGGGCACAGATACGCAGTATTTT
TRBJ1-5 | NA | TRBV12-5 | TRBD1 | CASGSDRDQPQHF | TGTGCTAGTGGTTCTGACAGGGATCAGCCCCAGCATTTT
TRBJ2-3 | NA | TRBV15 | NA | CATSISSTDTQYF | TGTGCCACCAGCATATCTAGCACAGATACGCAGTATTTT